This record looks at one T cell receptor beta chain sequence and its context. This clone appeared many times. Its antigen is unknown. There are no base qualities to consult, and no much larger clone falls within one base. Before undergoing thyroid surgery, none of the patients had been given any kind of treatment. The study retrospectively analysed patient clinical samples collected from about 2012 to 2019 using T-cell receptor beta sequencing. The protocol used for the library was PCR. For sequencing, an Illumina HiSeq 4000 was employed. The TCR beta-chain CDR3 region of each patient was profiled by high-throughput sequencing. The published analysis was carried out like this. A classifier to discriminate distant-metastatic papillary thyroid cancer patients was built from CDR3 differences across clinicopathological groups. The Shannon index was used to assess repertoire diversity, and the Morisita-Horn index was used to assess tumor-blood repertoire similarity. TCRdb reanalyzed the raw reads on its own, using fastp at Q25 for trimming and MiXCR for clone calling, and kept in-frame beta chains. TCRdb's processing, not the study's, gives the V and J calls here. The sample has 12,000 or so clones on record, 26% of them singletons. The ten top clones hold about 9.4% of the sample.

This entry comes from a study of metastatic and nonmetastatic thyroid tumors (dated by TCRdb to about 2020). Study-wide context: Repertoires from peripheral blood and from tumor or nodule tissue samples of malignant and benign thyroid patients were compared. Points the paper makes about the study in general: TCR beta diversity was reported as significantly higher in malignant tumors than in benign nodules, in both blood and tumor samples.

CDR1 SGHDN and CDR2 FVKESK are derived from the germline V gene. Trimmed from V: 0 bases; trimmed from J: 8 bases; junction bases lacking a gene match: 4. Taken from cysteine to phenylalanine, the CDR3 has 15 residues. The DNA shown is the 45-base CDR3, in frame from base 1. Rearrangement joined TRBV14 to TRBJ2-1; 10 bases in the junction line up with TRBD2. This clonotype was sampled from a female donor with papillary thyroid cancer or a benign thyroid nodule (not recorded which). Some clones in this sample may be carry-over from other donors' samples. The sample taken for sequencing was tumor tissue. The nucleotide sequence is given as TGTGCCAGCAGCCAAGAAACTAGCGGGATGTATGAGCAGTTCTTC. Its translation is CASSQETSGMYEQFF. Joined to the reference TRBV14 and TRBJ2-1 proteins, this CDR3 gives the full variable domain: EAGVTQFPSHSVIEKGQTVTLRCDPISGHDNLYWYRRVMGKEIKFLLHFVKESKQDESGMPNNRFLAERTGGTYSTLKVQPAELEDSGVYFCASSQETSGMYEQFFGPGTRLTVL.